This T cell receptor (beta chain) was recorded in a study of CD8+ T cells in alopecia areata. Background on the study: The study gave treated patients oral tofacitinib at 5 to 10 mg twice daily.

On this clone: As yet, its antigen is unknown.

Findings of the study overall: TCR sharing across patients was less clear than in mice, possibly HLA-related.

The CDR3 runs to 14 residues. CDR1 and CDR2 from the germline V gene are MDHEN and SYDVKM. Trimming removed 0 bases from V and 8 bases from J, with 10 bases in between. This sample's treatment: oral pan-JAK inhibitor, 5-10 mg twice daily. Alopecia areata patients provided lesional scalp punch biopsies and peripheral blood, both collected for the study. RNA, once extracted, was reverse transcribed into cDNA for use as the sequencing template. Only in-frame clones appear in the TCRdb table, and some are missing; sequencing was by immunoSEQ multiplex PCR. This table has approximately 200,000 clones, roughly two fifths appearing once.

This chain connects TRBV28 to TRBJ1-4, with D possibly being TRBD1 (5 bases). This TCR was sampled from a human donor with alopecia areata. Material: CD4+ T cells sorted from blood, obtained around week 36, from a patient treated with tofacitinib. DNA of the CDR3: TGTGCCAGCAGTTTATGGACGGGGCGGGAAAAACTGTTTTTT. Translating it yields CASSLWTGREKLFF.